This T cell receptor (beta chain) is drawn from a study of immune heterogeneity within non-small cell lung tumors listed by TCRdb under 2018. About the full investigation: Histology comprised a handful of squamous cell carcinomas, some ten non-squamous carcinomas and 1 tumor not otherwise specified. The study combined whole-exome sequencing, RNA-seq and TCR beta repertoire sequencing of multiple spatially distinct regions from each NSCLC tumor to examine intratumoral immune heterogeneity. Binding of neoantigens to the HLA alleles of each patient was predicted with netMHCpan-3.0 for mutant peptides of 8 to 11 amino acids. TCR repertoires were analyzed from some 56 tumor loci of fewer than 19 patients, while transcriptome data covered only approximately 42 loci from more than 10 patients. Overall results and qualifications from the work: Within a patient, the same dominant CDR3B clonotypes appeared at multiple loci, but different tumor locations also contained unique high-frequency clones. Local T-cell repertoire clonality showed a statistically significant but moderate positive correlation with local tumor mutational burden (R about 0.35). Individual patients mostly had different high-frequency TCR beta clonotypes.

From cysteine to phenylalanine, the CDR3 is 13 amino acids long. Here the CDR3 DNA is all that survives: 39 bases in frame from base 1. V is clipped by 5 bases and J by 7 bases, and the sequence between their germline boundaries is 14 bases long. CDR1 and CDR2, looked up from the germline V gene, are SGHTA and FQGTGA. This clonotype was found many times. Its cognate antigen has yet to be identified. No clone much larger than this one lies a single base away; base qualities are absent. The TCR template was genomic DNA extracted from bulk tumor tissue, and around 610 ng of gDNA was amplified for each sample. Multiple biopsies per primary tumor were taken during surgery, spaced as far apart as possible within the tumor mass. The study cohort was described as untreated, and patients were newly diagnosed NSCLC cases undergoing curative surgery. The samples came from about 16 patients with newly diagnosed non-small cell lung cancer who were having surgery intended to be curative. Resected tumor masses were reviewed by two independent pathologists. Only high-quality DNA and RNA samples were carried forward to sequencing.

The TCR beta CDR3 region was amplified with a multiplex PCR system whose first round ran for 9 to 11 cycles using 32 V-gene forward primers and 13 J-gene reverse primers. First-round PCR used a QIAGEN Multiplex PCR Kit, and primer sequences were filed in Chinese patent CN105087789A. Illumina universal primers were attached in a second round of PCR run with the Phusion High-Fidelity PCR Kit. Sequencing of the TCR libraries was done on the Illumina HiSeq X Ten platform in paired-end mode with a 151 bp read length. The paper's processing steps were these. Cutadapt was used to discard reads without multiplex PCR primers, PEAR merged the read pairs, and MiXCR with default settings called the CDR3 regions. Shannon entropy measured repertoire diversity, and clonality was calculated as one minus the Shannon entropy divided by the ln of the count of productive unique sequences. Dominant or high-frequency T-cell clones were defined as clonotypes at frequencies of at least 0.5%. TCRdb reprocessing: public reads trimmed at Q25 with fastp, clones called with MiXCR, in-frame beta chains kept. For every CDR3 protein sequence, its rows merge into one entry that carries the most common genes and DNA. These V and J calls originate from TCRdb's pipeline instead of the authors' own analysis. The sample records under 20,000 distinct CDR3 sequences, around 28% of which are singletons. The biggest ten clones account for less than 4.5% of the sample.

This clonotype was obtained from a man between 40 and 49 years old with non-small cell lung cancer. Sequenced material: lung tumor tissue. The sequence is built from TRBV7-3 and TRBJ1-2, with a tentative D gene TRBD1 over 5 matching bases. The DNA is TGTGCCAGCAGCCTGGGACCTCAGGGTGGCTACACCTTC. The translation is CASSLGPQGGYTF.